This TCR beta chain was identified during a study of cytomegalovirus exposure and HLA in healthy donors. General study findings and limits: HLA alleles were associated with 15,000 to 20,000 TCR beta sequences in a later analysis at 0.05 false discovery rate. Several of the most significant clusters appeared, in a later analysis, to be linked to common viral pathogens. Most observed TCR sequences were rare, whereas some public TCRs were detected in many donors.

Use of 60 Vbeta and 13 Jbeta primers characterized the PCR. Data came from immunoSEQ multiplex PCR; TCRdb stores just in-frame clones and leaves some out. In the table there are approximately 69,000 clones, about 70% of which are singletons. This clone was found a few times. Antigen specificity is unknown. This sequence was found in a woman aged 30 to 39 in good health and CMV-seropositive. The sequencing input was PBMCs.

As DNA, the CDR3 is TGTGCCAGCAGTTACGGGGCCACCCAAGCCACTGAAGCTTTCTTT. Translated: CASSYGATQATEAFF. This chain links TRBV6-6 with TRBJ1-1; TRBD1 is a possible D gene (5 bases). Germline values: CDR1 MNHNY, CDR2 SVGAGI (reference sequence). The V end lost 2 bases, the J end lost 4 bases, and 14 bases lay between the germline ends. The CDR3 totals 15 residues.